This section outlines one TCR beta chain sequence together with its context. What it binds is not known. The CDR3 length is 14 residues. V shed 2 bases and J shed 8 bases, with 12 bases lying between them. Germline values: CDR1 SNHLY, CDR2 FYNNEI. Data came from immunoSEQ multiplex PCR; TCRdb stores just in-frame clones and leaves some out. The data hold a few hundred thousand clones, with about 94% observed a single time. Time point given: blood from clinic visit 5 months post-surgery; TSC patient then seizure free. This entry belongs to a study of brain T cells in children with intractable seizures. Whole-study results and caveats: Absence of clones before surgery may stem from lower sequencing depth.

This chain joins TRBV2 and TRBJ1-4; TRBD1 is a possible D gene (5 bases). This specimen consisted of peripheral blood, obtained 4 to 5 months after surgery. This TCR came from a boy under two years old with tuberous sclerosis and intractable seizures. The CDR3 loop is CASSERAGKEKLFF. The CDR3 bases are TGTGCCAGCAGTGAACGGGCAGGGAAAGAAAAACTGTTTTTT.